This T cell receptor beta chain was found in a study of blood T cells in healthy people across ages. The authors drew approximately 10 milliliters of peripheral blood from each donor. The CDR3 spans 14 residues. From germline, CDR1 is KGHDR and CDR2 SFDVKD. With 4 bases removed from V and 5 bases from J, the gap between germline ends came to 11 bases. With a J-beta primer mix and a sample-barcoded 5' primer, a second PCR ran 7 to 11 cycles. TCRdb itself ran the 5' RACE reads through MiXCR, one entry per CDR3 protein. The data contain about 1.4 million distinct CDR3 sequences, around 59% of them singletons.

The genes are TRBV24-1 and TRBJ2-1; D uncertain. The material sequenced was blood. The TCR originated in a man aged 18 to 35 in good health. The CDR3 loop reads CATSDTRQHNEQFF. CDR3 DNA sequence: TGTGCCACCAGTGACACCCGTCAGCACAATGAGCAGTTCTTC.